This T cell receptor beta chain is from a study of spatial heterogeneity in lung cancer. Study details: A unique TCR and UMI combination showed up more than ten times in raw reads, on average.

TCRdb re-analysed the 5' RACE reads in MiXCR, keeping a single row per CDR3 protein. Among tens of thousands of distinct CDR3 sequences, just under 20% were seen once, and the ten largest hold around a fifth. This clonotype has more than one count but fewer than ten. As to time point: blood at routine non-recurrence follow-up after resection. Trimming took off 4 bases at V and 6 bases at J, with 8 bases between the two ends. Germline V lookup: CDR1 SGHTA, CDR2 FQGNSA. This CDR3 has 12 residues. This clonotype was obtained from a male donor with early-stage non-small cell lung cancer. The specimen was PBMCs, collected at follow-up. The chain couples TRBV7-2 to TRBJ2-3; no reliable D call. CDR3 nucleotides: TGTGCCAGCAGCTCCTTGTGGGATACGCAGTATTTT. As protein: CASSSLWDTQYF.